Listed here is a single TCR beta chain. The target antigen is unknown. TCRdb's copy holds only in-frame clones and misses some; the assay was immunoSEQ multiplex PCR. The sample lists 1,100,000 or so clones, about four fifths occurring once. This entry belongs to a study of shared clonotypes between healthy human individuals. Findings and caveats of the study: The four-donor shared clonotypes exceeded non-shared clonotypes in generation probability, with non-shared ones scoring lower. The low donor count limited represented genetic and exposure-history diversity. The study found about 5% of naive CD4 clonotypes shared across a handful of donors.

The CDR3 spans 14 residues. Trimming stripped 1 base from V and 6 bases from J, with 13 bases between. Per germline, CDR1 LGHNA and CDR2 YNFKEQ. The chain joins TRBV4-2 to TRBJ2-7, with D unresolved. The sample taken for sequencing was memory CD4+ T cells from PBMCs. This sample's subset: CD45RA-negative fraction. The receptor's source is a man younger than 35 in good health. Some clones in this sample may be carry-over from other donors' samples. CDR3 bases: TGTGCCAGCAGCCAAGTATGGGCTGGGGTCGAGCAGTACTTC. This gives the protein CASSQVWAGVEQYF.